This T cell receptor (beta chain) was sequenced for a study of blood T cell repertoires in COVID-19. The wider study: COVID-19 samples, acute and convalescent, were from the United States, Italy and Spain. The cDNA or gDNA used as material had been derived from T cells, B-cell-depleted T cells, or PBMCs.

The CDR3 runs to 13 residues. Per germline, CDR1 LNHNV and CDR2 YYDKDF (reference sequence). V was clipped by 5 bases and J by 2 bases, with 9 bases between them. Per the original data handling: Nucleated cell counts were estimated from reference gene primer amplification. Sequencing used immunoSEQ multiplex PCR; TCRdb keeps in-frame clones, though not all of them. V, J and clone size reflect that table, while D and trimming were determined from the DNA. The profile shows about 120,000 clones, approximately 81% of them singletons. This chain joins TRBV15 and TRBJ1-1; D is undetermined. The sequenced material came from peripheral blood. The TCR originated in a woman in her forties or fifties with acute or convalescent COVID-19. CDR3 nucleotides: TGTGCCACCAGCCCAGCGGTTAACACTGAAGCTTTCTTT. This sequence encodes CATSPAVNTEAFF.